This TCR beta chain was documented in a study of cytomegalovirus exposure and HLA in healthy donors. Study results and limitations: Donors belonging to an Asian-associated ancestry cluster reportedly showed fewer N-insertions in productive TCRs than the roughly 680-donor mean, according to what a later analysis found.

PCR amplification relied on 60 Vbeta primers (plus 13 Jbeta primers). TCRdb's copy holds only in-frame clones and misses some; the assay was immunoSEQ multiplex PCR. Among about 200,000 clones listed, approximately 80% were seen once. The germline gives CDR1 SGHDT, CDR2 YYEEEE. CDR3 size: 15 residues. V shed 2 bases and J 10 bases; nucleotides not matched to a gene: 6. In this sample, this clone turned up a few times. Its antigen is currently unknown. The specimen sequenced was PBMCs. This sequence originates from a man aged 40-55 years in good health and CMV-seronegative. The V gene is TRBV5-6, the J gene TRBJ2-1, with 13 positions matching TRBD2. The CDR3: CASSLGLAGAGEQFF. CDR3 in DNA: TGTGCCAGCAGCTTAGGACTAGCGGGAGCAGGAGAGCAGTTCTTC.